A selection of T cell receptor beta chains follows, all from one sample in a study of T cells expressing NK-cell markers. TCRdb re-called the 5' RACE reads, yielding one record per CDR3 amino acid sequence without DNA. The sample is made up of 400,000 to 550,000 distinct CDR3 sequences, and the top ten hold less than 7.5% of it. The specimen was blood T cells: a sorted CD56 or NKG2C T cell subset, CD4+ or CD8+ T cells, or bulk PBMC T cells (not recorded which). Receptors were obtained from a woman between 18 and 75 years old in good health. CDR3s include the opening cysteine and the closing phenylalanine or tryptophan.

CDR3 length,J gene,V gene,CDR3 protein
14,TRBJ1-5,TRBV28,CASSWQVGNQPQHF
14,TRBJ1-4,TRBV28,CASSGSATNEKLFF
15,TRBJ2-6,TRBV20-1,CSARDKRSGANVLTF
15,TRBJ2-7,TRBV30,CAWSVGGSGSYEQYF
16,TRBJ2-1,TRBV4-3,CASSQDRSLKAYEQFF
13,TRBJ2-5,TRBV20-1,CSAPTGSEETQYF
13,TRBJ2-3,TRBV7-9,CASSLDPADTQYF
15,TRBJ1-1,TRBV4-1,CASSQDRTTYTEAFF
16,TRBJ1-5,TRBV20-1,CSARAVVGRKQQPQHF
14,TRBJ2-5,TRBV3-1,CASSQASGLETQYF
14,TRBJ2-7,TRBV20-1,CSASDRPGPNEQYF
17,TRBJ2-4,TRBV5-4,CASSLGLAGGSKNIQYF
12,TRBJ2-1,TRBV30,CAWSVTTLGQFF
15,TRBJ2-7,TRBV5-6,CASSLVAQGSYEQYF
13,TRBJ2-2,TRBV29-1,CSVETMNTGELFF
14,TRBJ2-3,TRBV12-3/TRBV12-4,CASSPSGDTDTQYF
17,TRBJ2-3,TRBV20-1,CSARDLGLAGGGDTQYF
16,TRBJ2-6,TRBV25-1,CASSDRGRSGANVLTF
16,TRBJ2-5,TRBV4-1,CASSQDPEAGRETQYF
14,TRBJ2-3,TRBV12-3/TRBV12-4,CASTRQGGTDTQYF
13,TRBJ1-2,TRBV29-1,CSAERTGVGGYTF
17,TRBJ2-2,TRBV7-2,CASRRGLAGGRNGELFF
16,TRBJ2-1,TRBV4-3,CASSQDPLAEWNEQFF
16,TRBJ1-5,TRBV6-5,CASSYSSTGGGQPQHF
13,TRBJ1-5,TRBV28,CASSPQGARPQHF
14,TRBJ1-1,TRBV30,CAWSYDPVNTEAFF
16,TRBJ2-7,TRBV20-1,CSARDRWQGGTYEQYF
15,TRBJ2-3,TRBV7-3,CASSLRGLDGHTQYF
13,TRBJ2-3,TRBV11-2,CASSFTGKDTQYF
16,TRBJ1-1,TRBV4-3,CASSQEVGNANTEAFF
15,TRBJ1-6,TRBV11-2,CASSPGPPSNSPLHF
16,TRBJ2-2,TRBV12-3/TRBV12-4,CASSFLGGPNTGELFF
16,TRBJ2-1,TRBV28,CASSFLAGRDYDEQFF
16,TRBJ2-1,TRBV7-9,CASSPRWAGSYNEQFF
15,TRBJ1-5,TRBV9,CASSEGANSNQPQHF
14,TRBJ1-1,TRBV12-3/TRBV12-4,CASRPTPRTVEAFF
14,TRBJ1-6,TRBV15,CATSRAGYNSPLHF
17,TRBJ2-5,TRBV6-5,CASSYISLAGGEETQYF
13,TRBJ1-2,TRBV19,CASSAGHYYGYTF
12,TRBJ1-1,TRBV12-3/TRBV12-4,CASSPSGFEAFF
16,TRBJ1-2,TRBV5-1,CASSSDANRANYGYTF
15,TRBJ2-5,TRBV18,CASSPVPRERETQYF
13,TRBJ1-4,TRBV9,CASSPGRDEKLFF
11,TRBJ2-7,TRBV11-2,CASSLGLVTLF
15,TRBJ2-2,TRBV12-3/TRBV12-4,CASSFIAGRTGELFF
16,TRBJ2-5,TRBV5-1,CASSPDLGGGEETQYF
13,TRBJ2-7,TRBV10-2,CASTAGQGYEQYF
12,TRBJ1-5,TRBV25-1,CASSEGEQPQHF
17,TRBJ2-2,TRBV3-1,CASSQRLAGPNTGELFF
15,TRBJ2-3,TRBV7-2,CASSSAFTSTDTQYF
14,TRBJ1-1,TRBV20-1,CSATKPPPNTEAFF
12,TRBJ2-3,TRBV6-2/TRBV6-3,CASSATADTQYF
13,TRBJ1-2,TRBV7-3,CASRLGAMVGYTF
16,TRBJ2-5,TRBV4-3,CASSRSRTTRGETQYF
15,TRBJ2-7,TRBV28,CASSFSVASNYEQYF
16,TRBJ1-2,TRBV20-1,CSARDNDRGLNYGYTF
13,TRBJ1-2,TRBV3-1,CASSQSPRYGYTF
13,TRBJ2-1,TRBV4-1,CASSQDVRGRQFF
12,TRBJ2-3,TRBV7-9,CASDQTGDTQYF
16,TRBJ1-3,TRBV7-2,CASSSRETSLGNTIYF